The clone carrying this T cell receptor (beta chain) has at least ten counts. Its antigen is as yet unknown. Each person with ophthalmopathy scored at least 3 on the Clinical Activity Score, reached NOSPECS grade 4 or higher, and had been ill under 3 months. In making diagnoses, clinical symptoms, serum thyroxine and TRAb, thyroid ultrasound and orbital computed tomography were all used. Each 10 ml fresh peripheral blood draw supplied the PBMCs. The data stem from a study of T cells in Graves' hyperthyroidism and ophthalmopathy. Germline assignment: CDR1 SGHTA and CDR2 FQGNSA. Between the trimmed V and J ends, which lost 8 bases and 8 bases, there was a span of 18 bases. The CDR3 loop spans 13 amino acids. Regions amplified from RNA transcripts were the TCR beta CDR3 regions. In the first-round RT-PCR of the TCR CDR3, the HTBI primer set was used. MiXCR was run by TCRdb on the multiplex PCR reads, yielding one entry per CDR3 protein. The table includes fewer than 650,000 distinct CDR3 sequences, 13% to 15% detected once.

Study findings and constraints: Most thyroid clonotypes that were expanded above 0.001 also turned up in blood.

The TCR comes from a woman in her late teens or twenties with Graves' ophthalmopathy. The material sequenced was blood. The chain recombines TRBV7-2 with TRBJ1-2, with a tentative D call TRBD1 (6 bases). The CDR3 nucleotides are TGTGCCAGCCGGACAGATCCCATCGGCGGCTACACCTTC. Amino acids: CASRTDPIGGYTF.